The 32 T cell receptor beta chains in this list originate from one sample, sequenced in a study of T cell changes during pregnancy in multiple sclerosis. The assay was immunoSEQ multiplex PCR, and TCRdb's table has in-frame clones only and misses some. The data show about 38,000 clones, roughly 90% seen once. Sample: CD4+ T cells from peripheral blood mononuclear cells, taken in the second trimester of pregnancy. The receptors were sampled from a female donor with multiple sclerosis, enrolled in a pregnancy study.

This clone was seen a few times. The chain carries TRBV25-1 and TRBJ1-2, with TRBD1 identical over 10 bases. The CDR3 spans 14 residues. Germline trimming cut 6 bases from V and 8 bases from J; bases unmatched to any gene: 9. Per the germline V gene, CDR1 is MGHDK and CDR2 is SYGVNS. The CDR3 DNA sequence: TGTGCCAGCAGCGAGCGACAGGGGGCGCCGGGCTACACCTTC. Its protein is CASSERQGAPGYTF.

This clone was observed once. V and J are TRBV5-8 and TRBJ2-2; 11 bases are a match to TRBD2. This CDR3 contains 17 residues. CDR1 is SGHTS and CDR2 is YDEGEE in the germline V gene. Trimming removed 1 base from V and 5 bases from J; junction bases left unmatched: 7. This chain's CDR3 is CASSLSVTSGITGELFF. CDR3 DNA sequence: TGTGCCAGCAGCTTGTCCGTGACTAGCGGGATTACCGGGGAGCTGTTTTTT.

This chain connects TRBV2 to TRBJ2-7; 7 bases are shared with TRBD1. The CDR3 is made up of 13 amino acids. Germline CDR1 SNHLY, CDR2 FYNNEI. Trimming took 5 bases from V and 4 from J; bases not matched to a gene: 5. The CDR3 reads CASSNRGDYEQYF. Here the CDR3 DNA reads TGTGCCAGCAGTAACAGGGGAGATTACGAGCAGTACTTC.

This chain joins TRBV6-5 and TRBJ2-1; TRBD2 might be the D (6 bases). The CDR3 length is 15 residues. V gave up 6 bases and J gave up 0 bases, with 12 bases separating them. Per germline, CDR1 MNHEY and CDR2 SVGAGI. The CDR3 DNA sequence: TGTGCCAGCAGACTAGCTCTTAGCTCCTACAATGAGCAGTTCTTC. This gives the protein CASRLALSSYNEQFF.

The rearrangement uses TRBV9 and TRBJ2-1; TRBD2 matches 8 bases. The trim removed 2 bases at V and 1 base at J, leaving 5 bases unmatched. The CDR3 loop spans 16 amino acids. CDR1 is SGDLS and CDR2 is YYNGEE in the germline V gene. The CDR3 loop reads CASSVRSGSSYNEQFF. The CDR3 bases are TGTGCCAGCAGCGTCCGGAGCGGGAGTTCCTACAATGAGCAGTTCTTC.

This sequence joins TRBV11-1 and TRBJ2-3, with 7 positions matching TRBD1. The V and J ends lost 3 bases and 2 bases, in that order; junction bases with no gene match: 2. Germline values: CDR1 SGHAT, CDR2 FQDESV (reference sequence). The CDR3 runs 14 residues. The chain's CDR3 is CASSLGQPTDTQYF. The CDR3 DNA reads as TGTGCCAGCAGCTTGGGACAGCCCACAGATACGCAGTATTTT.

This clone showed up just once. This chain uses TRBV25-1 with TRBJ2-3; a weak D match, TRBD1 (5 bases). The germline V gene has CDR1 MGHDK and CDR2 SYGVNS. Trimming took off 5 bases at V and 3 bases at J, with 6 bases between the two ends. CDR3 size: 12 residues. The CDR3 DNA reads TGTGCCAGCAGTCAGGGAACAGATACGCAGTATTTT. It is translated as CASSQGTDTQYF.

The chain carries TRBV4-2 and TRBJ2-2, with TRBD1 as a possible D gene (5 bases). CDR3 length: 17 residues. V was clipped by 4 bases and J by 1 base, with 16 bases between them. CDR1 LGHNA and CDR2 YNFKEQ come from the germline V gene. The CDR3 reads CASSLSSWTQNTGELFF. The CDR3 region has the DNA TGTGCCAGCAGCCTCTCTTCATGGACACAGAACACCGGGGAGCTGTTTTTT.

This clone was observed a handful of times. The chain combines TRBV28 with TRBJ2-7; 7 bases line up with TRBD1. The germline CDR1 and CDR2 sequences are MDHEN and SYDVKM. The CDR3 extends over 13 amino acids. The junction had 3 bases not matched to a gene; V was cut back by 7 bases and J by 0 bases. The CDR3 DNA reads TGTGCCAGCACGGCAGGGGGCTCCTACGAGCAGTACTTC. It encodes CASTAGGSYEQYF.

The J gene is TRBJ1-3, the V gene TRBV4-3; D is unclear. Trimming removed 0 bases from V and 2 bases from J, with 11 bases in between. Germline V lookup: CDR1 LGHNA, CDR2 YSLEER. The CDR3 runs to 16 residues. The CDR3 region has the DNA TGCGCCAGCAGCCAAGATTTATGGACTCCTGGAAACACCATATATTTT. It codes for CASSQDLWTPGNTIYF.

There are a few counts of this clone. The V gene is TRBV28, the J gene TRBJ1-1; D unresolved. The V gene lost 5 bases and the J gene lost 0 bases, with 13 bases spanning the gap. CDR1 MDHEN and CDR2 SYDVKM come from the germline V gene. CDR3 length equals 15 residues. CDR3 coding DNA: TGTGCCAGCAGTGCCCCGAGAGCCTTGAACACTGAAGCTTTCTTT. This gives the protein CASSAPRALNTEAFF.

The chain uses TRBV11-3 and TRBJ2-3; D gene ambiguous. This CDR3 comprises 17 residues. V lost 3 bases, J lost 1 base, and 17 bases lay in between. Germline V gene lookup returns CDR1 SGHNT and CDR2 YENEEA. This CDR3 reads CASSFASLRQGTDTQYF. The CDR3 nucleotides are TGTGCCAGCAGCTTCGCCTCCCTTCGTCAGGGCACAGATACGCAGTATTTT.

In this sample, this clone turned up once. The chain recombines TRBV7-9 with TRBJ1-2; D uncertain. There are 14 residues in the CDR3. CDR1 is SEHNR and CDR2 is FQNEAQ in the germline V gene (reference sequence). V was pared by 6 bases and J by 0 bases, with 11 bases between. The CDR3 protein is CASSGREANYGYTF. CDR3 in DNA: TGTGCCAGCAGTGGGCGGGAAGCTAACTATGGCTACACCTTC.

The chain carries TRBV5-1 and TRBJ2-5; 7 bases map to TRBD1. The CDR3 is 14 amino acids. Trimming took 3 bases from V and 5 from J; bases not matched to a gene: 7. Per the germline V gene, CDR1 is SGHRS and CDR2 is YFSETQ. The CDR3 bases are TGCGCCAGCAGCTCAGGACAGGTGAGGGAGACCCAGTACTTC. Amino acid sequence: CASSSGQVRETQYF.

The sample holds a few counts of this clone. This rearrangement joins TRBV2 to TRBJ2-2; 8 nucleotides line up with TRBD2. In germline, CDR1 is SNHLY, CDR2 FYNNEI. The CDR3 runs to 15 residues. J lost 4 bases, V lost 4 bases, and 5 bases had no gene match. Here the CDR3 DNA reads TGTGCCAGCAGTGTTCTAGCGGGTACCACCGGGGAGCTGTTTTTT. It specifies CASSVLAGTTGELFF. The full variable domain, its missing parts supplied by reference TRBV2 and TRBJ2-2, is EPEVTQTPSHQVTQMGQEVILRCVPISNHLYFYWYRQILGQKVEFLVSFYNNEISEKSEIFDDQFSVERPDGSNFTLKIRSTKLEDSAMYFCASSVLAGTTGELFFGEGSRLTVL.

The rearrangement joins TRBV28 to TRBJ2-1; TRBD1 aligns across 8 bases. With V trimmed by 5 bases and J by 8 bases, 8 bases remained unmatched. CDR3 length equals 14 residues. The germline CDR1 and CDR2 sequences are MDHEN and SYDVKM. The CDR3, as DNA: TGTGCCAGCAGTCCATGGACAGGGAACGATGAGCAGTTCTTC. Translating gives CASSPWTGNDEQFF. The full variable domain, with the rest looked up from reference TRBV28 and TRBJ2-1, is DVKVTQSSRYLVKRTGEKVFLECVQDMDHENMFWYRQDPGLGLRLIYFSYDVKMKEKGDIPEGYSVSREKKERFSLILESASTNQTSMYLCASSPWTGNDEQFFGPGTRLTVL.

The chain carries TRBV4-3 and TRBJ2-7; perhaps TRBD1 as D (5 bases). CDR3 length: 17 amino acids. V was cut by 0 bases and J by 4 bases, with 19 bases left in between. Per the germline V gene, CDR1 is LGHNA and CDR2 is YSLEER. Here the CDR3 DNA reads TGCGCCAGCAGCCAAGATCAGGGCGGCAGCGCACAATACGAGCAGTACTTC. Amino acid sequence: CASSQDQGGSAQYEQYF.

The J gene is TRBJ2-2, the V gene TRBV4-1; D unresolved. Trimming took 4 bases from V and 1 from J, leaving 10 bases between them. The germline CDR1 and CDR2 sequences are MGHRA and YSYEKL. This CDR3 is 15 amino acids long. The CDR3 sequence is CASSPVRGNTGELFF. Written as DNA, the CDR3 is TGCGCCAGCAGCCCCGTACGAGGGAACACCGGGGAGCTGTTTTTT.

This chain's CDR3 is CASSSQGQGVSEQFF. The CDR3 bases are TGTGCCAGCAGCTCCCAGGGACAGGGGGTAAGTGAGCAGTTCTTC. The gene calls are TRBV7-2 and TRBJ2-1; the match to TRBD1 covers 11 bases. CDR3 length: 15 residues. CDR1 SGHTA and CDR2 FQGNSA come from the germline V gene. The junction had 8 bases not matched to a gene; V was cut back by 4 bases and J by 9 bases. The whole variable domain, filled in from reference TRBV7-2 and TRBJ2-1, reads GAGVSQSPSNKVTEKGKDVELRCDPISGHTALYWYRQSLGQGLEFLIYFQGNSAPDKSGLPSDRFSAERTGGSVSTLTIQRTQQEDSAVYLCASSSQGQGVSEQFFGPGTRLTVL.

CDR3 nucleotides: TGTGCCAGCAGCCAAAGGGGCACACCCACTTCCAATCAGCCCCAGCATTTT. Its translation: CASSQRGTPTSNQPQHF. The chain combines TRBV7-2 with TRBJ1-5; a weak D match, TRBD1 (5 bases). The CDR3 contains 17 residues. Germline values: CDR1 SGHTA, CDR2 FQGNSA. V was clipped by 5 bases and J by 3 bases, with 20 bases between them.

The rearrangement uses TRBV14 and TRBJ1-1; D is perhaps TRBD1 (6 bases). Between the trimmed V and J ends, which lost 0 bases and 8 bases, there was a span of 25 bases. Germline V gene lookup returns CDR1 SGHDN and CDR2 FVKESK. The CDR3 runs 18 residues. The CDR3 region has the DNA TGTGCCAGCAGCCAAGATCTCCTGGGGGCCAGGCCCAAACTGGAAGCTTTCTTT. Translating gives CASSQDLLGARPKLEAFF.

DNA for the CDR3: TGTGCCAGCAGTGACCCTCGACAGGGGGCGAAGACTGAAGCTTTCTTT. This gives the protein CASSDPRQGAKTEAFF. The chain couples TRBV25-1 to TRBJ1-1, with 10 bases that match TRBD1. The trim removed 3 bases at V and 5 bases at J, leaving 9 bases unmatched. Germline V gene lookup returns CDR1 MGHDK and CDR2 SYGVNS. The CDR3 has 16 residues.

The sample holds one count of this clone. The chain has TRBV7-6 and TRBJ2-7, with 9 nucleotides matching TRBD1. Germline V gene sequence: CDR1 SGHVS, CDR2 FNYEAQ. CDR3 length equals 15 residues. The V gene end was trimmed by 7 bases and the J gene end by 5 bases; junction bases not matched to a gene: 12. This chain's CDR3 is CASKKQGAAINEQYF. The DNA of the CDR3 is TGTGCCAGCAAAAAACAGGGGGCTGCTATCAACGAGCAGTACTTC.

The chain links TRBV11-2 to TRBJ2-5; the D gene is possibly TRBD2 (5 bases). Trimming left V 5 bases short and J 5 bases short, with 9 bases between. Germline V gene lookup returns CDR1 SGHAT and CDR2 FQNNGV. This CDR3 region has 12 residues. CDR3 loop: CASSRPGETQYF. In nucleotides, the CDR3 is TGTGCCAGCAGCCGACCGGGGGAGACCCAGTACTTC.

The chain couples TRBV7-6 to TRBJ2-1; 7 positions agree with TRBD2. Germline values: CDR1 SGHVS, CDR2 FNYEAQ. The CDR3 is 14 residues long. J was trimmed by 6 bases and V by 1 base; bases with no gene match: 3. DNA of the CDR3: TGTGCCAGCAGCTTAGGAGGGACTACCAATGAGCAGTTCTTC. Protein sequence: CASSLGGTTNEQFF. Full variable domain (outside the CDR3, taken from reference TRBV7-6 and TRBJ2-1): GAGVSQSPRYKVTKRGQDVALRCDPISGHVSLYWYRQALGQGPEFLTYFNYEAQQDKSGLPNDRFSAERPEGSISTLTIQRTEQRDSAMYRCASSLGGTTNEQFFGPGTRLTVL.

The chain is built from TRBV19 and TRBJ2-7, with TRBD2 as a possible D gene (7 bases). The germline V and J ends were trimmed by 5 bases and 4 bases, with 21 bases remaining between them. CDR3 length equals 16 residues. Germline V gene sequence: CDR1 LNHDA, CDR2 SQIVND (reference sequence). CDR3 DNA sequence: TGTGCCAGTAGTTCCCTTAGCGAGGGGGGGTCTTACGAGCAGTACTTC. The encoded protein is CASSSLSEGGSYEQYF.

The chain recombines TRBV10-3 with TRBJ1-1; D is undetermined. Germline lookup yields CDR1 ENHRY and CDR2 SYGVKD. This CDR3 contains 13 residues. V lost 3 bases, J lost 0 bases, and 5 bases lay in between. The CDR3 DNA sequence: TGTGCCATCAGTGATACGGTGAACACTGAAGCTTTCTTT. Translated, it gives CAISDTVNTEAFF.

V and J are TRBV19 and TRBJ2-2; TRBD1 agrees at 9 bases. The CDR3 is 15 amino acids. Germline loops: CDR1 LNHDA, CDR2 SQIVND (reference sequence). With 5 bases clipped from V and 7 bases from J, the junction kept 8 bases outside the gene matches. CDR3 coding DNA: TGTGCCAGTAGTCCCGGACAGGGGATGTTCGGGGAGCTGTTTTTT. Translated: CASSPGQGMFGELFF.

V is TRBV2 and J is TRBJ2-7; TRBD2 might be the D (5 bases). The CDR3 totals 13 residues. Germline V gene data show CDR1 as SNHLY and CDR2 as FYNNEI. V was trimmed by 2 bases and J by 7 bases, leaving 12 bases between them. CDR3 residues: CASSENPPGEQYF. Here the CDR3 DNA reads TGTGCCAGCAGTGAAAACCCGCCGGGGGAGCAGTACTTC.

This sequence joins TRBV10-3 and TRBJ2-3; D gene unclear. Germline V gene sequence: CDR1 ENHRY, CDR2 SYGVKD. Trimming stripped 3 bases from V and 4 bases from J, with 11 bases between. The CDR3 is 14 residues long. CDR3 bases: TGTGCCATCAGTGAACAAGCGCAGTCAGATACGCAGTATTTT. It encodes CAISEQAQSDTQYF.

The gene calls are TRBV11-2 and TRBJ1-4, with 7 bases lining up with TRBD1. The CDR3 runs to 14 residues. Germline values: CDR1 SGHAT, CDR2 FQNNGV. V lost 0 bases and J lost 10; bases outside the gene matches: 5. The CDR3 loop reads CASSLETGQLKLFF. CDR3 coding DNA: TGTGCCAGCAGCTTAGAAACGGGACAGTTAAAACTGTTTTTT.

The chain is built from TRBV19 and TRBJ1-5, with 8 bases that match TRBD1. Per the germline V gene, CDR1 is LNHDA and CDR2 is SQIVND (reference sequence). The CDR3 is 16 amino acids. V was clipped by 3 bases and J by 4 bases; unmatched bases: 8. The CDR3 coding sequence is TGTGCCAGTAGTATGTCCACAGGGGGGAAGAATCAGCCCCAGCATTTT. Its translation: CASSMSTGGKNQPQHF. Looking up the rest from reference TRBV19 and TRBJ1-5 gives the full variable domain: DGGITQSPKYLFRKEGQNVTLSCEQNLNHDAMYWYRQDPGQGLRLIYYSQIVNDFQKGDIAEGYSVSREKKESFPLTVTSAQKNPTAFYLCASSMSTGGKNQPQHFGDGTRLSIL.